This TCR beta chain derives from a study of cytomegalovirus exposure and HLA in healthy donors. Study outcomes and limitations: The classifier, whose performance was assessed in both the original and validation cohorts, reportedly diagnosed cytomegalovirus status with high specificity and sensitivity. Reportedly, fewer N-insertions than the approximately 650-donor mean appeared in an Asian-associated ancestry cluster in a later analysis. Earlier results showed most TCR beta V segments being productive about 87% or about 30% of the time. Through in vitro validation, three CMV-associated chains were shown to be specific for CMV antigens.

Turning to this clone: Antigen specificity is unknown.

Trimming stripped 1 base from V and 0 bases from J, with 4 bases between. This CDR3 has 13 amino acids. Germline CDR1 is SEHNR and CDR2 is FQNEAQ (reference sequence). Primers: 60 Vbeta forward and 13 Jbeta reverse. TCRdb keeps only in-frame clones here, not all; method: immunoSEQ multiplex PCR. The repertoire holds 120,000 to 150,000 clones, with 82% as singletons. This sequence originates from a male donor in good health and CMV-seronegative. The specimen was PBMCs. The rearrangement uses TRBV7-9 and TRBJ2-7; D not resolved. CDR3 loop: CASSLDSSYEQYF. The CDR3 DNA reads TGTGCCAGCAGCTTAGACAGCTCCTACGAGCAGTACTTC.